The 13 T cell receptor beta chains below all came from one sample that was sequenced in a study of CD8 T cells in ankylosing spondylitis. TCRdb reprocessed the 5' RACE reads with MiXCR, giving one entry per CDR3 protein. Counted here are under 250,000 distinct CDR3 sequences, 25% to 30% occurring once; the ten biggest clones make up less than 8.5%. The material sequenced was blood, either unsorted or a sorted T cell fraction (not recorded which). The receptor set was obtained from a male donor with ankylosing spondylitis or in good health (not recorded which).

This clonotype was observed a few times. V gene TRBV14 combines with J gene TRBJ2-1; 8 bases agree with TRBD2. With 4 bases clipped from V and 2 bases from J, the junction kept 4 bases outside the gene matches. The CDR3 sequence is 15 residues long. In germline, CDR1 is SGHDN, CDR2 FVKESK. CDR3 in DNA: TGTGCCAGCAGCCCACGGGAGGGCCCCTACAATGAGCAGTTCTTC. Its protein is CASSPREGPYNEQFF.

The V gene is TRBV20-1, the J gene TRBJ1-5, with TRBD1 matching over 9 bases. This CDR3 spans 13 amino acids. CDR1 and CDR2 (germline): DFQATT, SNEGSKA (reference sequence). The junction had 4 bases not matched to a gene; V was cut back by 5 bases and J by 5 bases. In DNA, the CDR3 is TGCAGTGCTGGACAGGGGAAGGATCAGCCCCAGCATTTT. Translation: CSAGQGKDQPQHF.

There are many counts of this clonotype. The V call is TRBV9, the J call TRBJ2-3, with D hard to call. V was pared by 2 bases and J by 4 bases, with 11 bases between. This CDR3 is 14 amino acids long. Germline CDR1 reads SGDLS; CDR2 reads YYNGEE. The CDR3 protein is CASSVGNRADTQYF. CDR3 nucleotide sequence: TGTGCCAGCAGCGTCGGAAATCGTGCAGATACGCAGTATTTT.

This clonotype was observed a handful of times. This chain joins TRBV3-1 and TRBJ2-5; 7 bases are shared with TRBD1. V gave up 2 bases and J gave up 5 bases; unmatched junction bases: 5. Per the germline V gene, CDR1 is LGHDT and CDR2 is YNNKEL (reference sequence). CDR3 size: 14 residues. The CDR3 DNA sequence: TGTGCCAGCAGCCAAAGGGGGCCCCCCGAGACCCAGTACTTC. This sequence encodes CASSQRGPPETQYF.

A single count supports this clonotype. The chain has TRBV6-1 and TRBJ2-1; D is unclear. CDR3 length equals 13 residues. The V gene lost 6 bases and the J gene lost 0 bases, with 6 bases spanning the gap. Germline CDR1 is MNHNS and CDR2 is SASEGT. CDR3 DNA sequence: TGTGCCAGCAGGCTAGACTCCTACAATGAGCAGTTCTTC. Translating it yields CASRLDSYNEQFF.

The sample holds many counts of this clonotype. This chain uses TRBV18 with TRBJ2-7, with D maybe TRBD1 (6 bases). The CDR3 has 13 residues. The V and J ends lost 3 bases and 3 bases respectively, with 9 bases between them. Germline CDR1 is KGHSH and CDR2 is LQKENI. CDR3 in amino acids: CASSPKQGYEQYF. DNA of the CDR3: TGTGCCAGCTCACCGAAACAGGGCTACGAGCAGTACTTC.

This chain joins TRBV20-1 and TRBJ2-3, with TRBD2 matching over 9 bases. V dropped 3 bases and J dropped 4; count of bases not matched to a gene: 8. This CDR3 has 15 residues. Looked up from germline, CDR1 is DFQATT and CDR2 is SNEGSKA (reference sequence). CDR3 sequence (DNA): TGCAGTGCTAGGTCCACTAGCGGGTATTCAGATACGCAGTATTTT. Translating it yields CSARSTSGYSDTQYF.

This clonotype was recorded a few times. The V and J genes are TRBV20-1 and TRBJ2-2; the D is unclear. V was cut by 4 bases and J by 7 bases, with 7 bases left in between. The germline V gene encodes CDR1 DFQATT and CDR2 SNEGSKA (reference sequence). The CDR3 contains 11 residues. The CDR3 protein is CSAMASGELFF. For the CDR3, the DNA is TGCAGTGCTATGGCGAGCGGGGAGCTGTTTTTT.

The sample holds many counts of this clonotype. The V call is TRBV12-3 or TRBV12-4, the J call TRBJ2-3; D is unclear. This CDR3 is built from 11 residues. The V end lost 6 bases, the J end lost 6 bases, and 7 bases lay between the germline ends. Here the CDR3 reads CASRRSDTQYF. The DNA of the CDR3 is TGTGCCAGCAGGCGTAGCGATACGCAGTATTTT.

As DNA, the CDR3 is TGTGCCAGCAAGGGTTCATTTTCAGATTCCTATGGCTACACCTTC. Translating it yields CASKGSFSDSYGYTF. This chain connects TRBV6-4 to TRBJ1-2, with D unclear. This CDR3 is 15 amino acids long. The V end was cut by 7 bases, the J end by 4 bases, with 19 bases between. Looked up from germline, CDR1 is MRHNA and CDR2 is SNTAGT.

This clonotype appeared a few times. The DNA for the CDR3 is TGTGCCAGCAGCAGACCAGGGGGCCTATACAATGAGCAGTTCTTC. Amino acid sequence: CASSRPGGLYNEQFF. The chain links TRBV5-4 to TRBJ2-1; TRBD1 aligns across 8 bases. The germline V gene has CDR1 SGHNT and CDR2 YYREEE (reference sequence). The CDR3 has 15 residues. V dropped 4 bases and J dropped 4; count of bases not matched to a gene: 7.

This clonotype has a count of ten or more. The chain joins TRBV7-2 to TRBJ2-3; 12 bases fit TRBD2. V shed 5 bases and J 6 bases; nucleotides not matched to a gene: 9. The germline V gene has CDR1 SGHTA and CDR2 FQGNSA. CDR3 size: 16 residues. The CDR3 DNA reads TGTGCCAGCAGCCTTATGTCTAGCGGGAGGGGCGATACGCAGTATTTT. This translates into CASSLMSSGRGDTQYF.

CDR3 DNA: TGTGCCAGCAGCTTCACACAATACAATGAGCAGTTCTTC. This encodes CASSFTQYNEQFF. This chain uses TRBV7-2 with TRBJ2-1, with D unclear. The CDR3 is 13 amino acids. Trimming removed 3 bases at V and 4 bases at J, with 7 bases between. Germline lookup yields CDR1 SGHTA and CDR2 FQGNSA.